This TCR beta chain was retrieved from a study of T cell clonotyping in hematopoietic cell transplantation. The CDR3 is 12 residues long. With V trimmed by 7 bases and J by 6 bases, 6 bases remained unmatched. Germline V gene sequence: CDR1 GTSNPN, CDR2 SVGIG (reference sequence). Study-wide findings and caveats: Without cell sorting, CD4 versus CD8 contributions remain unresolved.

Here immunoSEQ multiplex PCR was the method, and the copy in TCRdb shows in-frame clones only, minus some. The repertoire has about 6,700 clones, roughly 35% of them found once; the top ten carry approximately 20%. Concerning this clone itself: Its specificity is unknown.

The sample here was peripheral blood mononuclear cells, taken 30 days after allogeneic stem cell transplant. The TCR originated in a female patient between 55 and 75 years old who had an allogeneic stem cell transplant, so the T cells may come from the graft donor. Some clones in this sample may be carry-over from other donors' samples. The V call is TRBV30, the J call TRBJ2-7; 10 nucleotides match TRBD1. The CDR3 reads CALGQGNAEQYF. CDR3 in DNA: TGTGCCTTGGGACAGGGGAACGCCGAGCAGTACTTC.